Listed below are T cell receptor beta chains from one sample, sequenced in a study of cytomegalovirus exposure and HLA in healthy donors. Produced via immunoSEQ multiplex PCR; TCRdb's table is partial and in-frame only. This table holds some 120,000 clones, roughly three quarters found once. Sequenced: PBMCs. These receptors were taken from a man younger than 35 in good health and CMV-seronegative. Both conserved end residues are part of each CDR3. The D gene is left open where the match is weak. Rows may omit the clone size; those that give it use once, few, many or a size class.

j_call clone_size v_call d_call cdr3_nt cdr3_aa
TRBJ1-1 few TRBV7-2 . TGTGCCAGCAGCGACCAGGGGAACACTGAAGCTTTCTTT CASSDQGNTEAFF
TRBJ1-1 few TRBV12-2 . TGTGCAAGTCGCCCTTACCCGGGACAGGGGACTACGGACACTGAAGCTTTCTTT CASRPYPGQGTTDTEAFF
TRBJ2-7 . TRBV28 TRBD2 TGTGCCAGCATTGACGGACTAGCGGCCTACGAGCAGTACTTC CASIDGLAAYEQYF
TRBJ1-4 . TRBV5-4 . TGTGCCAGCAGCTTTGGGGCAGGGGATGAAAAACTGTTTTTT CASSFGAGDEKLFF
TRBJ2-1 . TRBV27 TRBD2 TGTGCCAGCAGTTTTCTTACTAGCGGGCTTCGAGAGCAGTTCTTC CASSFLTSGLREQFF
TRBJ2-1 . TRBV19 TRBD1 TGTGCCAGTACCCAGGGGGCTAGCTTCCGGGGCAATGAGCAGTTCTTC CASTQGASFRGNEQFF
TRBJ1-1 . TRBV27 TRBD1 TGTGCCAGCAGTTTATGGCAGGGGGCGTTGTCTTTCTCTGAAGCTTTCTTT CASSLWQGALSFSEAFF
TRBJ2-2 . TRBV6-5 . TGTGCCAGCAGATCTCAGGGGAGGGCGAGGGGGGAGCTGTTTTTT CASRSQGRARGELFF
TRBJ2-2 . TRBV5-6 TRBD2 TGTGCCAGCAGCTTGGCGGGGGGGAACACCGGGGAGCTGTTTTTT CASSLAGGNTGELFF
TRBJ2-2 . TRBV19 TRBD1 TGTGCCAGTAGCCAGGGGGCCGGGGAGCTGTTTTTT CASSQGAGELFF
TRBJ1-1 . TRBV7-6 TRBD1 TGTGCCAGCAGCTTAGTGGGACAGGGAGGCACTGAAGCTTTCTTT CASSLVGQGGTEAFF
TRBJ2-5 . TRBV2 TRBD2 TGTGCCAGCAACGGACTAGAGGAGACCCAGTACTTC CASNGLEETQYF
TRBJ2-3 . TRBV7-2 TRBD2 TGTGCCAGCAGCTTAGTTCCCCCGGGACTAGCGGGTGTAGATACGCAGTATTTT CASSLVPPGLAGVDTQYF
TRBJ1-1 . TRBV7-8 . TGTGCCAGCAGCTTGGTGAGGAACACTGAAGCTTTCTTT CASSLVRNTEAFF
TRBJ2-2 . TRBV7-8 TRBD2 TGTGCCAGCAGTATAGCGGGGTACACCGGGGAGCTGTTTTTT CASSIAGYTGELFF
TRBJ1-2 few TRBV9 . TGTGCCAGCAGCGTGGAAGCAGGATATGGCTACACCTTC CASSVEAGYGYTF
TRBJ2-3 once TRBV10-3 . TGTGCCATCAGCCTAAGGGAGGGGGGGAACACAGATACGCAGTATTTT CAISLREGGNTDTQYF
TRBJ1-1 few TRBV5-6 . TGTGCCAGCAGCCGAATCGACAGACTGAACACTGAAGCTTTCTTT CASSRIDRLNTEAFF
TRBJ1-6 once TRBV4-2 TRBD1 TGTGCCAGCAGCCAAGAGCCGGACAGGCCCAATTCACCCCTCCACTTT CASSQEPDRPNSPLHF
TRBJ2-1 once TRBV5-1 TRBD2 TGCGCCAGCAGCTTCACTAGCGGGAGTTCATCGAATGAGCAGTTCTTC CASSFTSGSSSNEQFF
TRBJ2-3 . TRBV19 TRBD1 TGTGCCAGGAAGGGACAGGCCTGCACAGATACGCAGTATTTT CARKGQACTDTQYF
TRBJ1-5 . TRBV21-1 . TGTGCCAGCAGCAAACGTTGCGTATACAATCAGCCCCAGCATTTT CASSKRCVYNQPQHF
TRBJ2-7 . TRBV15 . TGTGCCACCAGCATGAACAACTACGAGCAGTACTTC CATSMNNYEQYF
TRBJ2-3 . TRBV5-1 . TGCGCCAGCAGCTTGGCCGGTCGCACAGATACGCAGTATTTT CASSLAGRTDTQYF
TRBJ2-7 . TRBV7-3 . TGTGCCAGCAGCCTCAACGGCAGGGAAATGGACGAGCAGTACTTC CASSLNGREMDEQYF
TRBJ2-1 . TRBV4-3 . TGCGCCAGCAGCCGTAACTACAATGAGCAGTTCTTC CASSRNYNEQFF
TRBJ1-4 once TRBV28 . TGTGCCAGCCTGAGAAGGGAGGGTGGTGAAAAACTGTTTTTT CASLRREGGEKLFF
TRBJ1-5 few TRBV30 . TGTGCCTGGAATATGGGGGGAAATCAGCCCCAGCATTTT CAWNMGGNQPQHF
TRBJ2-1 . TRBV11-2 . TGTGCCAGCACCATGGGGGACACCAATGAGCAGTTCTTC CASTMGDTNEQFF
TRBJ2-1 . TRBV5-4 . TGTGCCAGCACTCCCCGCGGCACTACGGGCAATGAGCAGTTCTTC CASTPRGTTGNEQFF
TRBJ1-5 . TRBV6-4 TRBD1 TGTGCCAGCAGTGAGGACAGGAATCAGCCCCAGCATTTT CASSEDRNQPQHF
TRBJ1-2 once TRBV2 TRBD1 TGTGCCAGCTGGGGACAGGGGAGGAATGGCTACACCTTC CASWGQGRNGYTF
TRBJ2-1 . TRBV7-3 . TGTGCCAGCAGCTCGTCGGGGTCCGAGCAGTTCTTC CASSSSGSEQFF
TRBJ1-1 . TRBV14 . TGTGCCAGCAGCCAAGCCCCTCTCCTTGGAGGGAGAACTGAAGCTTTCTTT CASSQAPLLGGRTEAFF
TRBJ2-5 . TRBV19 TRBD2 TGTGCCAGTAGTCCAGCAGTACCTCGGGAGGGCCCCAAAGGGCAAGAGACCCAGTACTTC CASSPAVPREGPKGQETQYF
TRBJ1-1 . TRBV18 . TGTGCCAGCTCACCACAGGGGATGAACACTGAAGCTTTCTTT CASSPQGMNTEAFF
TRBJ2-1 . TRBV5-4 . TGTGCCAGCAGCTTGCTCGAGGGCTCCTACAATGAGCAGTTCTTC CASSLLEGSYNEQFF
TRBJ1-2 . TRBV4-1 TRBD1 TGCGCCAGCAGCCATCCACCTAGGACAGGGGGCGCAGGCTACACCTTC CASSHPPRTGGAGYTF